A single sample gave rise to the 17 T cell receptor beta chains below, sequenced in a study of T cells in Graves' hyperthyroidism and ophthalmopathy. RNA transcripts provided the source from which TCR beta CDR3 regions were amplified. With the HTBI primer set, the TCR CDR3 went through a first round of RT-PCR. TCRdb redid the calling of the multiplex PCR reads with MiXCR, one entry per CDR3 protein. Of around 360,000 distinct CDR3 sequences listed, nearly 15% were seen once; the top ten hold roughly 20%. The sample taken for sequencing was blood. The receptors were sampled from a woman aged 60-70 years with Graves' ophthalmopathy.

This clonotype was recorded at least ten times. The chain couples TRBV7-3 to TRBJ2-1; possibly TRBD2 for D (6 bases). The CDR3 consists of 15 residues. The V gene's germline CDR1 is SGHTA and CDR2 FQGTGA. V was trimmed by 5 bases and J by 8 bases, leaving 19 bases between them. The CDR3 region has the DNA TGTGCCAGCAGCCCCCAGGGAGGCACTAGGGATGAGCAGTTCTTC. Protein: CASSPQGGTRDEQFF.

This clonotype was picked up many times. CDR3 sequence reads: CASSSGDSLSNQPQHF. For the CDR3, the DNA is TGTGCCAGCAGCTCGGGGGACAGCTTGAGCAATCAGCCCCAGCATTTT. The chain employs TRBV7-2 and TRBJ1-5, with 7 bases lining up with TRBD1. The germline V gene has CDR1 SGHTA and CDR2 FQGNSA. V dropped 4 bases and J dropped 1; count of bases not matched to a gene: 7. There are 16 residues in the CDR3.

The rearrangement uses TRBV6-1 and TRBJ2-3; D is unclear. V was trimmed by 5 bases and J by 10 bases, leaving 13 bases between them. Germline V gene lookup returns CDR1 MNHNS and CDR2 SASEGT. The CDR3 runs to 12 residues. CDR3 region: CASSKMTSAQYF. The DNA for the CDR3 is TGTGCCAGCAGTAAAATGACCAGCGCGCAGTATTTT.

V gene TRBV7-9 combines with J gene TRBJ2-7, with TRBD2 matching over 15 bases. The DNA end is a closer match to TRBJ2-1, so the J assignment may be wrong. Germline CDR1 SEHNR, CDR2 FQNEAQ (reference sequence). The CDR3 extends over 16 amino acids. The CDR3 DNA sequence: TGTGCCAGCAGCTTAGCCGGGACTAGCGGGAGGCGCGAGCAGTTCTTC. This gives the protein CASSLAGTSGRREQFF.

This clonotype was recorded at least ten times. The rearrangement uses TRBV4-2 and TRBJ2-7, with 10 bases identical to TRBD2. With V trimmed by 2 bases and J by 4 bases, 5 bases remained unmatched. There are 15 residues in the CDR3. Per the germline V gene, CDR1 is LGHNA and CDR2 is YNFKEQ. The CDR3 region is CASSQQLAGHYEQYF. The CDR3 DNA reads as TGTGCCAGCAGCCAACAACTAGCGGGGCATTACGAGCAGTACTTC.

This clonotype occurred many times. The chain carries TRBV5-1 and TRBJ2-7; 9 bases agree with TRBD1. This CDR3 is 14 amino acids long. The germline V gene encodes CDR1 SGHRS and CDR2 YFSETQ. The junction had 3 bases not matched to a gene; V was cut back by 3 bases and J by 2 bases. The CDR3 sequence is CASSSQGAPYEQYF. DNA for the CDR3: TGCGCCAGCAGCTCACAGGGGGCCCCCTACGAGCAGTACTTC.

This clonotype showed up many times. The rearrangement joins TRBV20-1 to TRBJ2-7, with D perhaps TRBD2 (5 bases). The germline CDR1 and CDR2 sequences are DFQATT and SNEGSKA (reference sequence). The CDR3 consists of 11 residues. The germline V and J ends were trimmed by 7 bases and 2 bases, with 9 bases remaining between them. The DNA of the CDR3 is TGCAGTGGCAGAGGGACCTACGAGCAGTACTTC. Protein sequence: CSGRGTYEQYF.

In its sample, this clonotype was seen many times. This chain joins TRBV28 and TRBJ1-2; 10 nucleotides agree with TRBD1. With 8 bases clipped from V and 9 bases from J, the junction kept 6 bases outside the gene matches. The CDR3 extends over 12 amino acids. CDR1 and CDR2 (germline): MDHEN, SYDVKM. CDR3 sequence: CASLTGGGSYTF. The CDR3 DNA is TGTGCCAGCCTGACAGGGGGCGGAAGCTACACCTTC.

For this clonotype: This may arise from a read error, as a much more abundant clone is one base away. The V gene is TRBV2, the J gene TRBJ2-4; 10 bases are shared with TRBD1. The CDR3 contains 15 residues. Looked up from germline, CDR1 is SNHLY and CDR2 is FYNNEI. CDR3 nucleotides: TGTGCCAACAGTTTGGACAGGGGGGCCAAAAACATTCAGTACTTC. Translated, it gives CANSLDRGAKNIQYF.

This clonotype was seen more than once but under ten times. The chain uses TRBV6-2 or TRBV6-3 and TRBJ2-1; 14 bases fit TRBD2. Germline CDR1 reads MNHEY; CDR2 reads SVGEGT. V shed 10 bases, J shed 9 bases, and the junction held 8 bases outside the gene matches. This CDR3 is built from 14 residues. The CDR3, as DNA: TGTGCCACCATAGGACTAGCGGGAGGAGCTGAGCAGTTCTTC. It yields the protein CATIGLAGGAEQFF.

This clonotype came up many times. The chain joins TRBV27 to TRBJ2-2; a weak D match, TRBD2 (6 bases). The germline V gene encodes CDR1 MNHEY and CDR2 SMNVEV (reference sequence). The CDR3 sequence is 17 residues long. V was shortened by 5 bases and J by 0 bases, with 16 bases between the two germline ends. Here the CDR3 reads CASSARTINANTGELFF. The CDR3 coding sequence is TGTGCCAGCAGTGCCCGGACTATCAACGCGAACACCGGGGAGCTGTTTTTT.

This clonotype showed up many times. In nucleotides, the CDR3 is TGTGCCAGCTTCCCAGGGATGAATACCGGGGAGCTGTTTTTT. The encoded protein is CASFPGMNTGELFF. The rearrangement links TRBV18 to TRBJ2-2, with TRBD1 as a possible D gene (5 bases). Between the trimmed V and J ends, which lost 7 bases and 5 bases, there was a span of 14 bases. The germline V gene has CDR1 KGHSH and CDR2 LQKENI. The CDR3 covers 14 residues.

This rearrangement joins TRBV3-1 to TRBJ1-6; D might be TRBD1 (6 bases). The V end was cut by 4 bases, the J end by 8 bases, with 15 bases between. CDR1 is LGHDT, CDR2 YNNKEL, per germline (reference sequence). The CDR3 is 15 amino acids. The DNA for the CDR3 is TGTGCCAGCAGCCCTTGGGGGGGGGCTGATTCACCCCTCCACTTT. Translated: CASSPWGGADSPLHF.

This clonotype has more than one count but fewer than ten. The chain recombines TRBV28 with TRBJ2-1, with TRBD2 matching over 13 bases. Germline values: CDR1 MDHEN, CDR2 SYDVKM. The length of the CDR3 is 18 residues. The V and J ends lost 1 base and 3 bases, in that order; junction bases with no gene match: 6. The CDR3: CASSLYGGTSGVYNEQFF. CDR3 in DNA: TGTGCCAGCAGTTTATATGGGGGGACTAGCGGGGTCTACAATGAGCAGTTCTTC.

Details on this clonotype: Since a much larger clone is just one base distant, this may be a read error. The chain uses TRBV12-3 or TRBV12-4 and TRBJ1-3, with no clear D. V lost 5 bases, J lost 0 bases, and 11 bases lay in between. The CDR3 totals 15 residues. The CDR3 region is CASSPHGISGNTIYF. The CDR3, as DNA: TGTGCCAGCAGTCCTCATGGAATCTCTGGAAACACCATATATTTT.

This clonotype turned up a few times. One junction end does not reproduce the germline sequence, and a read error may be involved. The V gene is TRBV20-1, the J gene TRBJ1-2; 8 bases are a match to TRBD1. The CDR3 loop spans 15 amino acids. CDR1 and CDR2 from the germline V gene are DFQATT and SNEGSKA (reference sequence). In DNA form, the CDR3 reads TGCAGTGCTAGAGACGCCCCGGACAGGGATGGGAGTGGGTCCTTC. Translating it yields CSARDAPDRDGSGSF.

V and J are TRBV4-1 and TRBJ1-1, with D maybe TRBD1 (6 bases). The CDR3 has 15 amino acids. Germline V CDR1 and CDR2: MGHRA, YSYEKL. Trimming pared 1 base from V and 0 bases from J, leaving 9 bases between. The CDR3 DNA reads TGCGCCAGCAGCCAAGGGACAGACCTGAACACTGAAGCTTTCTTT. Translation gives CASSQGTDLNTEAFF.